The 10 T cell receptor gamma chains given below trace back to one sample, sequenced in a study of Vδ1+ human thymocytes. RNA was extracted from the cells and then reverse transcribed. The CDR3 regions were amplified by multiplex PCR from V-gene primers to a constant-region primer. TCRdb re-called clones from the multiplex PCR reads via CATT. Of tens of thousands of gamma-chain clones listed, around 15% are singletons. Study-wide results and limits: In the thymus, TRG and TRD repertoires looked highly polyclonal with Gaussian CDR3 lengths.

These receptors are not linked to any known antigen. The sequenced material came from Vdelta1+ gamma-delta thymocytes from the thymus. Subset indicated: FACS-sorted CD3+ TCRalphabeta- TCRVdelta1+ TCRVdelta2- thymocytes. The receptors originated from a child under two years old who had congenital heart surgery.

In its sample, this clone was seen a few times. The chain joins TRGV9 to TRGJP1. J was trimmed by 11 bases and V by 3 bases; bases with no gene match: 9. The CDR3 has 13 amino acids. Germline CDR1 is GITISATS and CDR2 is ISYDGTV (reference sequence). The CDR3 nucleotides read TGTGCCTTGTGGGAGAAAAAAGGCTGGTTCAAGATATTT. The encoded protein is CALWEKKGWFKIF.

In the case of this clone: It differs at one base from a far larger clone, so likely a read error. This chain links TRGV5 with TRGJ1 or TRGJ2. Germline V gene lookup returns CDR1 VINAFY and CDR2 YDVSNSKD. The CDR3 is 14 residues long. This CDR3 is CATWDRRNYYKQLF. The CDR3 nucleotides are TGTGCCACCTGGGACAGGCGGAATTATTATAAGCAACTCTTT.

The sample holds a few counts of this clone. A much larger clone lies one base from this, so it may be a read error. In the same sample, other DNA sequences code for this CDR3. This sequence joins TRGV9 and TRGJ1 or TRGJ2. The V gene's germline CDR1 is GITISATS and CDR2 ISYDGTV (reference sequence). The junction had 3 bases not matched to a gene; V was cut back by 2 bases and J by 5 bases. The CDR3 contains 12 residues. The CDR3 DNA is TGTGCCTTGTGGGAGGCGAATTATAAGAAACTCTTT. This translates into CALWEANYKKLF.

This clone was observed a handful of times. Other DNA sequences in this specimen translate into the identical CDR3. This chain links TRGV2 with TRGJP1. CDR3 size: 13 residues. The ends lost 0 bases at V and 8 bases at J; junction bases unmatched: 3. Germline V gene sequence: CDR1 EGSNGY, CDR2 YDSYNSKV. The CDR3 protein is CATWDGPGWFKIF. CDR3 sequence (DNA): TGTGCCACCTGGGACGGGCCCGGTTGGTTCAAGATATTT.

This clone was detected a few times. The chain couples TRGV8 to TRGJP1. The CDR3 contains 17 residues. The junction had 7 bases not matched to a gene; V was cut back by 0 bases and J by 0 bases. The V gene's germline CDR1 is VENAVY and CDR2 YDSYNSRV. In DNA, the CDR3 is TGTGCCACCTGGGATAGGCCCCCAGATACCACTGGTTGGTTCAAGATATTT. Translating gives CATWDRPPDTTGWFKIF.

This clone came up a few times. The same CDR3 can be traced to other DNA sequences in this sample. This chain uses TRGV9 with TRGJ1 or TRGJ2. CDR3 length: 14 residues. Losses at the gene ends were 2 bases for V and 1 base for J; bases not matched to a gene: 5. CDR1 and CDR2 (germline): GITISATS, ISYDGTV (reference sequence). This CDR3 is CALWEALNYYKKLF. CDR3 sequence (DNA): TGTGCCTTGTGGGAGGCCTTAAATTATTATAAGAAACTCTTT.

The V call is TRGV2, the J call TRGJ1 or TRGJ2. The trim removed 6 bases at V and 1 base at J, leaving 12 bases unmatched. Germline V CDR1 and CDR2: EGSNGY, YDSYNSKV. This CDR3 region has 15 residues. Here the CDR3 reads CATWNGPKNYYKKLF. DNA for the CDR3: TGTGCCACCTGGAATGGGCCGAAAAATTATTATAAGAAACTCTTT.

The table lists this clone with a few counts. The sample has other DNA sequences that encode this CDR3 too. The chain recombines TRGV5 with TRGJP2. V was clipped by 3 bases and J by 2 bases; unmatched bases: 3. This CDR3 contains 14 residues. Germline V gene lookup returns CDR1 VINAFY and CDR2 YDVSNSKD. CDR3 sequence (DNA): TGTGCCACCTGGGACCGGAGTAGTGATTGGATCAAGACGTTT. Translated, it gives CATWDRSSDWIKTF.

V and J are TRGV3 and TRGJ1 or TRGJ2. Germline lookup yields CDR1 VTNTFY and CDR2 YDVSTARD (reference sequence). The CDR3 totals 14 residues. J gave up 0 bases and V 2 bases, and 4 bases lay outside the gene matches. The CDR3 coding sequence is TGTGCCACCTGGGACATGACGAATTATTATAAGAAACTCTTT. Protein sequence: CATWDMTNYYKKLF.

The genes are TRGV5 and TRGJ1 or TRGJ2. The CDR3 runs to 14 residues. J lost 5 bases, V lost 1 base, and 8 bases had no gene match. Germline V gene data show CDR1 as VINAFY and CDR2 as YDVSNSKD. In DNA form, the CDR3 reads TGTGCCACCTGGGACAGTCAAAGGGATTATAAGAAACTCTTT. This gives the protein CATWDSQRDYKKLF.